This record covers a single T cell receptor beta chain. In germline, CDR1 is SNHLY, CDR2 FYNNEI. V lost 1 base and J 4 bases, leaving 9 bases between the germline ends. The CDR3 consists of 14 residues. Methods used by the authors: For nucleated cells, counts were estimated from reference gene primer amplification. TCRdb keeps only in-frame clones here, not all; method: immunoSEQ multiplex PCR. That table supplies the V and J calls and clone size; D and trimming were determined from the DNA. Among about 400,000 clones listed, approximately 85% were seen once. These data originate in a study of blood T cell repertoires in COVID-19.

The receptor was derived from a woman aged 40 to 49 with acute COVID-19. The chain employs TRBV2 and TRBJ2-3, with D possibly TRBD1 on 6 matching bases. The specimen sequenced was PBMCs or T cells enriched from blood (not recorded which). The CDR3 DNA follows: TGTGCCAGCAGTGAAGACAGGGACGCAGATACGCAGTATTTT. Translating gives CASSEDRDADTQYF.